These 31 T cell receptor beta chains share one sample of origin, sequenced in a study of cytomegalovirus exposure and HLA in healthy donors. PCR employed 60 Vbeta and 13 Jbeta primers. Measured with immunoSEQ multiplex PCR; TCRdb has only the in-frame clones, and not every one. The table shows about 73,000 clones, with roughly 71% occurring only once. Sequenced material: PBMCs. Every receptor here comes from a man in his sixties or seventies in good health and CMV-seronegative.

Here the CDR3 DNA reads TGCGCCAGCAGTGAGTCCGGGGGGTCCGGGGAGCTGTTTTTT. It specifies CASSESGGSGELFF. The chain has TRBV10-1 and TRBJ2-2; TRBD2 agrees at 7 bases. J gave up 6 bases and V 0 bases, and 1 base lay outside the gene matches. The CDR3 totals 14 residues. From germline, CDR1 is WNHNN and CDR2 SYGVQD (reference sequence).

This CDR3 reads CASSPGSSGNTIYF. CDR3 DNA: TGTGCCAGCAGTCCAGGGTCTTCTGGAAACACCATATATTTT. The rearrangement uses TRBV28 and TRBJ1-3, with D possibly matching TRBD1 (5 bases). This CDR3 spans 14 amino acids. Germline CDR1 reads MDHEN; CDR2 reads SYDVKM. Trimming stripped 5 bases from V and 1 base from J, with 9 bases between.

This clone turned up a few times. This chain uses TRBV10-3 with TRBJ1-5, with D hard to call. The CDR3 sequence is 16 residues long. Deletions cut 3 bases from V and 2 bases from J, with 14 bases between. Per germline, CDR1 ENHRY and CDR2 SYGVKD. In nucleotides, the CDR3 is TGTGCCATCAGTGATTCGGGAGTTGCGGGCAATCAGCCCCAGCATTTT. This gives the protein CAISDSGVAGNQPQHF.

The chain combines TRBV19 with TRBJ1-1, with D possibly being TRBD1 (5 bases). Germline-derived CDR1 and CDR2 are LNHDA and SQIVND (reference sequence). The CDR3 covers 13 residues. Trimming shortened V by 5 bases and J by 1 base, and 8 bases separated the two germline ends. The CDR3 is CASSVGGNTEAFF. The CDR3, as DNA: TGTGCCAGTAGTGTCGGGGGGAACACTGAAGCTTTCTTT. Full variable domain (outside the CDR3, taken from reference TRBV19 and TRBJ1-1): DGGITQSPKYLFRKEGQNVTLSCEQNLNHDAMYWYRQDPGQGLRLIYYSQIVNDFQKGDIAEGYSVSREKKESFPLTVTSAQKNPTAFYLCASSVGGNTEAFFGQGTRLTVV.

The rearrangement joins TRBV11-3 to TRBJ2-1; 10 nucleotides match TRBD1. This CDR3 is 14 amino acids long. Germline CDR1 reads SGHNT; CDR2 reads YENEEA. Trimming at V came to 6 bases and at J to 10 bases, leaving 9 bases not matched to a gene. The CDR3 nucleotides are TGTGCCAGCAGTTCATCAGGGACAGGGGAGGAGCAGTTCTTC. Protein sequence: CASSSSGTGEEQFF.

This clone was seen only once. The chain combines TRBV27 with TRBJ2-3, with D maybe TRBD2 (7 bases). This CDR3 is built from 15 residues. Looked up from germline, CDR1 is MNHEY and CDR2 is SMNVEV (reference sequence). Trimming removed 10 bases at V and 2 bases at J, with 19 bases between. In DNA, the CDR3 is TGTGCCACCACCCGTTTCGGGGGGCCCACAGATACGCAGTATTTT. Protein product: CATTRFGGPTDTQYF.

The rearrangement joins TRBV12-5 to TRBJ1-4, with TRBD1 matching 7 bases. Germline V gene sequence: CDR1 LGHNT, CDR2 FRNRAP. V dropped 6 bases and J dropped 4; count of bases not matched to a gene: 14. This CDR3 is 17 amino acids long. The CDR3 DNA reads TGTGCTAGTGGGATGATATCTACAGGGGCGGTTAATGAAAAACTGTTTTTT. As protein: CASGMISTGAVNEKLFF.

This clone occurred a few times. The rearrangement uses TRBV30 and TRBJ1-4; 8 nucleotides match TRBD1. Trimming took 3 bases from V and 7 from J; bases not matched to a gene: 7. The CDR3 extends over 14 amino acids. The germline V gene encodes CDR1 GTSNPN and CDR2 SVGIG (reference sequence). The CDR3 nucleotides are TGTGCCTGGAGCGGGACAGGAAATACTGAAAAACTGTTTTTT. Translating gives CAWSGTGNTEKLFF.

The chain uses TRBV19 and TRBJ2-7, with a weak D call TRBD2 (6 bases). CDR3 length: 16 residues. Germline CDR1 LNHDA, CDR2 SQIVND (reference sequence). V gave up 1 base and J gave up 4 bases, with 17 bases separating them. CDR3 in amino acids: CASSIASGTYLYEQYF. The CDR3 region has the DNA TGTGCCAGTAGTATAGCCTCCGGGACTTACTTATACGAGCAGTACTTC.

The chain has TRBV6-5 and TRBJ2-3, with TRBD1 matching over 8 bases. The CDR3 has 15 amino acids. V was pared by 2 bases and J by 1 base, with 2 bases of the junction left unmatched. Per the germline V gene, CDR1 is MNHEY and CDR2 is SVGAGI. CDR3: CASSYQGAGTDTQYF. DNA for the CDR3: TGTGCCAGCAGTTACCAGGGGGCCGGCACAGATACGCAGTATTTT.

This chain joins TRBV11-2 and TRBJ2-5; 9 bases map to TRBD1. The J call is in doubt because the DNA end fits TRBJ2-7 better. In germline, CDR1 is SGHAT, CDR2 FQNNGV. The CDR3 is 17 amino acids. The CDR3 spells CASSLGGSTGGYAEQYF. The CDR3 DNA is TGTGCCAGCAGCTTAGGGGGCTCGACAGGGGGATACGCCGAGCAGTACTTC.

The table lists this clone with a count of one. This CDR3 is CASSPLPGNQPQHF. For the CDR3, the DNA is TGTGCCAGCTCACCACTTCCAGGCAATCAGCCCCAGCATTTT. J is TRBJ1-5 and V is TRBV18; D unresolved. The CDR3 spans 14 residues. Trimming cost V 1 base and J 2 bases, with 6 bases left between them. Germline-derived CDR1 and CDR2 are KGHSH and LQKENI.

Note on this clone: The sample has other DNA sequences that encode this CDR3 too. J is TRBJ2-2 and V is TRBV6-5; unclear D gene. V shed 0 bases and J shed 0 bases, with 8 bases lying between them. This CDR3 spans 16 amino acids. Germline V CDR1 and CDR2: MNHEY, SVGAGI. The CDR3 DNA reads as TGTGCCAGCAGTTACTCGAGAGTAGCGAACACCGGGGAGCTGTTTTTT. This translates into CASSYSRVANTGELFF.

The chain links TRBV5-5 to TRBJ1-2; the D is unclear. Germline-derived CDR1 and CDR2 are SGHKS and YYEKEE (reference sequence). The CDR3 extends over 16 amino acids. V was shortened by 0 bases and J by 1 base, with 13 bases between the two germline ends. The DNA of the CDR3 is TGTGCCAGCAGCTTGGGTGCGAAATCCTTTAACTATGGCTACACCTTC. Its translation: CASSLGAKSFNYGYTF.

The chain joins TRBV15 to TRBJ2-7; 7 nucleotides match TRBD2. CDR1 is LNHNV and CDR2 is YYDKDF in the germline V gene (reference sequence). The CDR3 runs 13 residues. With 3 bases clipped from V and 5 bases from J, the junction kept 4 bases outside the gene matches. The CDR3 region is CATSRERGDEQYF. CDR3 nucleotide sequence: TGTGCCACCAGCAGGGAACGGGGGGACGAGCAGTACTTC.

This clone was detected only a few times. J is TRBJ1-2 and V is TRBV29-1, with TRBD1 matching over 8 bases. Germline V gene sequence: CDR1 SQVTM, CDR2 ANQGSEA. V was clipped by 5 bases and J by 8 bases; unmatched bases: 10. This CDR3 has 13 amino acids. The chain's CDR3 is CSVSVGTGNGYTF. The DNA of the CDR3 is TGCAGCGTTAGCGTTGGGACAGGTAACGGCTACACCTTC. The entire variable domain, with the rest obtained from reference TRBV29-1 and TRBJ1-2, is as follows: SAVISQKPSRDICQRGTSLTIQCQVDSQVTMMFWYRQQPGQSLTLIATANQGSEATYESGFVIDKFPISRPNLTFSTLTVSNMSPEDSSIYLCSVSVGTGNGYTFGSGTRLTVV.

The chain recombines TRBV21-1 with TRBJ1-3; the D call of TRBD1 is as the table states it, not checked on the DNA. TRBV21-1 is an annotated pseudogene. This CDR3 is built from 16 residues. The CDR3 loop reads CASSKAPRHSGNTIYF. CDR3 in DNA: TGTGCCAGCAGCAAAGCCCCGAGACACTCTGGAAACACCATATATTTT.

The gene calls are TRBV6-5 and TRBJ1-5; TRBD1 matches 8 bases. V was pared by 0 bases and J by 2 bases, with 3 bases of the junction left unmatched. CDR3 size: 16 residues. Germline lookup yields CDR1 MNHEY and CDR2 SVGAGI. The CDR3 sequence is CASSYSSQGGNQPQHF. The CDR3 DNA sequence: TGTGCCAGCAGTTACTCGTCACAGGGGGGCAATCAGCCCCAGCATTTT.

The chain links TRBV5-1 to TRBJ2-3; the D gene is possibly TRBD2 (6 bases). V lost 0 bases and J lost 0, with 8 bases in between. The CDR3 covers 15 residues. Germline CDR1 reads SGHRS; CDR2 reads YFSETQ. CDR3 sequence (DNA): TGCGCCAGCAGCTTGGGTGGGACTAGCACAGATACGCAGTATTTT. Translating it yields CASSLGGTSTDTQYF.

The chain employs TRBV6-5 and TRBJ1-2; D is unclear. CDR1 is MNHEY, CDR2 SVGAGI, per germline. CDR3 length: 13 amino acids. Trimming took 5 bases from V and 2 from J, leaving 9 bases between them. The CDR3, as DNA: TGTGCCAGCAGTATGACAACGAACTATGGCTACACCTTC. Its protein is CASSMTTNYGYTF.

The rearrangement links TRBV5-4 to TRBJ2-7, with TRBD2 matching over 8 bases. The germline gives CDR1 SGHNT, CDR2 YYREEE (reference sequence). This CDR3 is 15 amino acids long. J was trimmed by 2 bases and V by 4 bases; bases with no gene match: 8. CDR3 in DNA: TGTGCCAGCAGCCCCCGGGGGGGGATGACCTACGAGCAGTACTTC. Amino acids: CASSPRGGMTYEQYF.

This CDR3 is CASSFLSNYGYTF. DNA for the CDR3: TGTGCCAGCAGCTTCCTCTCTAACTATGGCTACACCTTC. The V call is TRBV7-9, the J call TRBJ1-2, with unresolved D. V was shortened by 3 bases and J by 0 bases, with 5 bases between the two germline ends. The CDR3 runs 13 residues. Per the germline V gene, CDR1 is SEHNR and CDR2 is FQNEAQ (reference sequence). Looking up the rest from reference TRBV7-9 and TRBJ1-2 gives the full variable domain: DTGVSQNPRHKITKRGQNVTFRCDPISEHNRLYWYRQTLGQGPEFLTYFQNEAQLEKSRLLSDRFSAERPKGSFSTLEIQRTEQGDSAMYLCASSFLSNYGYTFGSGTRLTVV.

This clone turned up a few times. The genes are TRBV6-6 and TRBJ1-5; D perhaps matches TRBD1 (6 bases). The CDR3 length is 14 residues. Germline lookup yields CDR1 MNHNY and CDR2 SVGAGI (reference sequence). The ends were cut back, 7 bases at V and 9 bases at J, with 19 bases in the middle. The CDR3, as DNA: TGTGCCAGCATTCAAGGGGGGGCCATTAGGCCCCAGCATTTT. Amino acid sequence: CASIQGGAIRPQHF.

This clone was seen only a few times. This chain connects TRBV14 to TRBJ1-6; D is possibly TRBD1 (6 bases). CDR3 length: 14 amino acids. Trimming stripped 4 bases from V and 5 bases from J, with 9 bases between. The V gene's germline CDR1 is SGHDN and CDR2 FVKESK. CDR3 residues: CASSLGQNNSPLHF. CDR3 nucleotide sequence: TGTGCCAGCAGCCTCGGACAGAATAATTCACCCCTCCACTTT. Combining the CDR3 with reference TRBV14 and TRBJ1-6 gives the whole variable domain EAGVTQFPSHSVIEKGQTVTLRCDPISGHDNLYWYRRVMGKEIKFLLHFVKESKQDESGMPNNRFLAERTGGTYSTLKVQPAELEDSGVYFCASSLGQNNSPLHFGNGTRLTVT.

This clone was counted a few times. Additional DNA sequences in this sample encode the identical CDR3. This chain connects TRBV7-2 to TRBJ2-5, with 7 bases identical to TRBD1. This CDR3 is built from 15 residues. V lost 1 base and J lost 2; bases outside the gene matches: 4. Looked up from germline, CDR1 is SGHTA and CDR2 is FQGNSA. CDR3: CASSLVGQVQETQYF. The CDR3 DNA reads TGTGCCAGCAGCTTAGTTGGACAGGTTCAAGAGACCCAGTACTTC.

This chain connects TRBV5-1 to TRBJ2-6, with 7 bases that match TRBD1. The germline V gene encodes CDR1 SGHRS and CDR2 YFSETQ. Germline trimming cut 7 bases from V and 0 bases from J; bases unmatched to any gene: 4. There are 15 residues in the CDR3. CDR3 coding DNA: TGCGCCAGCCGGGACAGAAGCTCTGGGGCCAACGTCCTGACTTTC. Its translation: CASRDRSSGANVLTF.

This chain links TRBV14 with TRBJ2-5; 11 bases line up with TRBD2. J gave up 2 bases and V 3 bases, and 5 bases lay outside the gene matches. This CDR3 region has 16 residues. Germline CDR1 SGHDN, CDR2 FVKESK. The CDR3 DNA reads TGTGCCAGCAGCCAGAGGACTAGCGGGCTACAAGAGACCCAGTACTTC. As protein: CASSQRTSGLQETQYF.

This rearrangement joins TRBV4-3 to TRBJ2-2; the D is unclear. The CDR3 is 15 residues long. The V gene's germline CDR1 is LGHNA and CDR2 YSLEER. The V and J ends lost 0 bases and 0 bases respectively, with 5 bases between them. The CDR3 sequence: CASSQDLPNTGELFF. CDR3 nucleotides: TGCGCCAGCAGCCAAGATCTACCGAACACCGGGGAGCTGTTTTTT.

Only a few counts were recorded for this clone. The rearrangement links TRBV6-6 to TRBJ2-3, with 7 bases lining up with TRBD1. The germline V gene has CDR1 MNHNY and CDR2 SVGAGI (reference sequence). The CDR3 length is 15 residues. V was clipped by 6 bases and J by 0 bases; unmatched bases: 6. CDR3 region: CASRPDRVSTDTQYF. DNA of the CDR3: TGTGCCAGCAGACCCGACAGGGTTAGCACAGATACGCAGTATTTT.

V gene TRBV6-1 combines with J gene TRBJ1-4; no firm D call. The CDR3 consists of 15 residues. In germline, CDR1 is MNHNS, CDR2 SASEGT. V lost 1 base and J 5 bases, leaving 11 bases between the germline ends. The CDR3: CASSEGNTGNEKLFF. CDR3 DNA: TGTGCCAGCAGTGAAGGCAATACGGGGAATGAAAAACTGTTTTTT.

This chain joins TRBV6-1 and TRBJ2-5; perhaps TRBD1 as D (6 bases). The J call may be faulty, since TRBJ2-7 better matches the DNA end. CDR3 size: 14 residues. The germline V gene encodes CDR1 MNHNS and CDR2 SASEGT. The CDR3 loop reads CASRDILIDLEQYF. In nucleotides, the CDR3 is TGTGCCAGCCGGGACATCCTTATCGACCTCGAGCAGTACTTC.